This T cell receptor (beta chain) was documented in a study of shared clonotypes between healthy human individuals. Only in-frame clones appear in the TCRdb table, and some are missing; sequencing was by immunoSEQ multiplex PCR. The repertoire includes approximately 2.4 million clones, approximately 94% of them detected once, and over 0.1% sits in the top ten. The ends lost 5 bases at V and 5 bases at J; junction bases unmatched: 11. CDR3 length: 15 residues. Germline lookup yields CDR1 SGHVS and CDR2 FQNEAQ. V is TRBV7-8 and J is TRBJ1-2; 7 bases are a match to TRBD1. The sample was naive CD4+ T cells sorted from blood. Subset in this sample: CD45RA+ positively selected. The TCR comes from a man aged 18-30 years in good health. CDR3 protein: CASSPTTGLPYGYTF. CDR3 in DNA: TGTGCCAGCAGCCCAACGACAGGGCTCCCGTATGGCTACACCTTC.